The clone carrying this TCR beta chain has at least ten counts. Antigen: not known. These data come from a study of Graves' ophthalmopathy and Graves' hyperthyroidism. Study-wide results and limits: Progression of ophthalmopathy was predicted by the model with around 68% sensitivity and around 72% specificity. Blood repertoires reportedly contained most expanded thyroid clonotypes above 0.001 frequency.

From RNA, the CDR3 regions of TCR beta chains were amplified and sequenced. An opening RT-PCR round employed HTBI primers and preceded a second-round multiplex PCR. Using its own MiXCR run on the multiplex PCR reads, TCRdb lists one record per CDR3 protein. The table records 350,000 to 400,000 distinct CDR3 sequences, 15% of them present only once. The stable label applied to hyperthyroidism with no ophthalmopathy within 18 months of follow-up. The PBMCs were taken from around 9 ml of fresh peripheral blood. The CDR3 extends over 12 amino acids. V was pared by 5 bases and J by 4 bases, with 8 bases between.

The V gene is TRBV12-3 or TRBV12-4, the J gene TRBJ1-1; no clear D. The receptor comes from a woman aged 18 to 35 with stable Graves' hyperthyroidism. Sequencing was done on a sample of peripheral blood. In DNA, the CDR3 is TGTGCCAGCAGTGGGGAGAGCACTGAAGCTTTCTTT. Its translation is CASSGESTEAFF.